This is a list of T cell receptor beta chains from one sample in a study of tumor-infiltrating lymphocytes in primary liver carcinoma. TCRdb reprocessed the multiplex PCR reads with MiXCR, giving one entry per CDR3 protein. This sample has some 190,000 distinct CDR3 sequences; over 45% occur once, and the top ten carry 72%. The sequenced sample was peripheral blood. These receptors originate from a man aged 35-49 years with primary liver carcinoma and hepatitis B virus infection. Each CDR3 is given with its conserved first and last residue. The D gene is left open where the match is weak. Clone size, where shown, is once, few, many, or a class for clones that have expanded.

cdr3_length j_call v_call clone_size d_call cdr3_nt cdr3_aa
13 TRBJ2-3 TRBV11-2 NA NA TGCGCCAGCAACTCCGGACTTACAGATACGCAGTATTTT CASNSGLTDTQYF
14 TRBJ2-7 TRBV28 NA TRBD1 TGTGCCAGCAGTGGGGAAGGGGGCGCGTACGAGCAGTACTTC CASSGEGGAYEQYF
14 TRBJ1-1 TRBV6-5 NA TRBD1 TGTGCCAGCGTGGGACAGGGAGGGAACACTGAAGCTTTCTTT CASVGQGGNTEAFF
16 TRBJ2-1 TRBV4-1 few NA TGCGCCAGCAGCCAAGATCCCCCCGTAGGCTACAATGAGCAGTTCTTC CASSQDPPVGYNEQFF
15 TRBJ2-7 TRBV4-1 NA NA TGCGCCAGCAGCCAAGGGGGGCAGGGACTCAGCGAGCAGTACTTC CASSQGGQGLSEQYF
15 TRBJ1-5 TRBV10-3 NA NA TGTGTCATCAGTGAGGGCCTGGGAGGCAATCAGCCCCAGCATTTT CVISEGLGGNQPQHF
14 TRBJ2-1 TRBV10-3 NA NA TGTGCCATCAGGGGCAGGGAAGGCTACAATGAGCAGTTCTTC CAIRGREGYNEQFF
17 TRBJ2-3 TRBV4-1 NA TRBD2 TGCGCCAGCAGCCTAAGTGGAACTAGCGGGAGAGTTGTTACGCAGTATTTT CASSLSGTSGRVVTQYF
14 TRBJ1-2 TRBV6-5 NA NA TGTGCCAGCAGTTGCAGTCAGGTTAACTGTGGCTACACCTTC CASSCSQVNCGYTF
15 TRBJ2-5 TRBV4-1 NA TRBD2 TGCGCCAGCAGCCCCATGGCGGGAGAATTTGAGACCCAGTACTTC CASSPMAGEFETQYF
15 TRBJ2-7 TRBV11-2 NA TRBD2 TGTGTCAGTACCATTCTAGCGGCGAGTTCCTACGAGCAGTACTTC CVSTILAASSYEQYF
16 TRBJ2-3 TRBV28 NA TRBD2 TGTGCCAGCAAACCGGGACTAGCGGGAGGGCCCGATACGCAGTATTTT CASKPGLAGGPDTQYF
20 TRBJ2-2 TRBV14 NA NA TGTGCCAGCAGCCAAGATCGTCTGCGTCTATTTGGCACGAACACCGGGGAGCTGTTTTTT CASSQDRLRLFGTNTGELFF
17 TRBJ2-7 TRBV11-2 many TRBD2 TGTGCCAGCAGCCCTGGACTAGCGGGAGATGTAGGCTACGAGCAGTACTTC CASSPGLAGDVGYEQYF
16 TRBJ2-3 TRBV5-6 NA TRBD1 TGTGCCAGCAGCTGGAGGACAGGGAGAGCCTTAGGTAGGCAGTATTTT CASSWRTGRALGRQYF
10 TRBJ2-4 TRBV12-3/TRBV12-4 NA NA TGTGCCAACGGTCAAGGACGGCAGTACTTC CANGQGRQYF
17 TRBJ2-5 TRBV11-2 NA NA TGTGCCAGGAGCCTGGGGGCGGCAGGGCATATCGGAGAGACCCAGTATTTC CARSLGAAGHIGETQYF
15 TRBJ2-7 TRBV2 NA NA TGTGCCAGCAGTGAGCCGGACCTAGCCATCCGCGAGCAGTACTTC CASSEPDLAIREQYF
14 TRBJ1-2 TRBV12-3/TRBV12-4 NA NA TGTGCCAGCAATTCAACAGGACCAGGAGAGGGCTACACCTTC CASNSTGPGEGYTF
15 TRBJ2-2 TRBV6-2/TRBV6-3 NA NA TGTGCCAGCAGTTACCCGGGCCCTAGCACCGGGGAGCTGTTTTTT CASSYPGPSTGELFF
15 TRBJ2-1 TRBV4-2 few TRBD2 TGTGCCAGCAGCCTTCGACTAGCGGCCTACAATGAGCAGTTCTTC CASSLRLAAYNEQFF
15 TRBJ2-5 TRBV6-6 NA NA TGTGCCAGCACTATGGGCAGGGCGATCCAAGAGACCCAGTACTTC CASTMGRAIQETQYF
17 TRBJ1-4 TRBV6-6 many TRBD1 TGTGCCAGCAGTTTTGGGACAGGGGCGACAACTAATGAAAAACTGTTTTTT CASSFGTGATTNEKLFF
16 TRBJ1-4 TRBV5-1 NA NA TGCGCCAGCAGCTTCATGATAGGGGGAGCAAGAGAAAAACTGTTTTTT CASSFMIGGAREKLFF
16 TRBJ2-1 TRBV4-1 few TRBD2 TGCGCCAGCAGCCAAGGGGGACTAGCGGCATACAATGAGCAGTTCTTC CASSQGGLAAYNEQFF
14 TRBJ2-7 TRBV4-1 NA NA TGCGCCAGCAGCCAAGATCGTCAGTCCTACGAGCAGTACTTC CASSQDRQSYEQYF
14 TRBJ1-2 TRBV7-9 NA NA TGTGCCAGCAGCTTAGCGGGGGGGGAGGAAGGCTACGCCTTC CASSLAGGEEGYAF
14 TRBJ2-1 TRBV11-2 NA NA TGTGCCAGCAGCTTGGGCGCGGGTTGGAATGAGCAGTTCTTC CASSLGAGWNEQFF
16 TRBJ2-7 TRBV11-2 many TRBD2 TGTGCCAGCAGCCCCTTGAGGCGGGAGTCGTCCTACGAGCAGTACTTC CASSPLRRESSYEQYF
12 TRBJ1-5 TRBV7-9 NA NA TGTGCCAGCAGCTTAGGGTATCAGCCCCAGCATTTT CASSLGYQPQHF
17 TRBJ2-3 TRBV4-1 few TRBD2 TGCGCCAGCAGCCAAGACCTGACGGCGGGAGGCACAGACACGCAGTATTTT CASSQDLTAGGTDTQYF
13 TRBJ2-7 TRBV14 NA TRBD1 TGTGCCAGCAGCCTTGGACAGGGCAACGAGCAGTACTTC CASSLGQGNEQYF
14 TRBJ2-5 TRBV4-1 NA NA TGCACCAGCAGCCAAGATAACTGGGAAGAGACCCAGTACTTC CTSSQDNWEETQYF
13 TRBJ2-1 TRBV12-3/TRBV12-4 few NA TGTGCCAGCAGTTTAGGAGGTTCGGATGAGCAGTTCTTC CASSLGGSDEQFF
11 TRBJ2-7 TRBV29-1 NA TRBD1 TGCGAAGGGACAGGATGCTACGAGCAGTACTTC CEGTGCYEQYF
15 TRBJ2-5 TRBV29-1 NA NA TGCAGCTTTCTGGGTAGCGAGAGGGAAGGAGATACCCAGTACTTC CSFLGSEREGDTQYF
13 TRBJ2-3 TRBV4-1 few NA TGCGCCAGCAGTCGACAGGCCACAGATACGCAGTATTTT CASSRQATDTQYF
13 TRBJ1-1 TRBV30 NA NA TGTGCCTGGAGTGAAGAAATAGGTTCTGAAGCTTTCTTT CAWSEEIGSEAFF
15 TRBJ1-6 TRBV11-2 NA NA TGTGCCAGCAGCTCCCCAGGAGGGGGTTCGACACCCCTCCACTTT CASSSPGGGSTPLHF
15 TRBJ2-5 TRBV10-3 NA NA TGTGCCATCAGTGACCCGGCACAGGAACGGGAGACCCAGTACTTC CAISDPAQERETQYF
12 TRBJ2-1 TRBV12-5 NA NA TGTGCTAGTGGTTTGGGGTACAATGAGCAGTTCTTC CASGLGYNEQFF
14 TRBJ2-2 TRBV29-1 few TRBD2 TGCAGCGCCGGGACTAGTGGAAACACCGGGGAGCTGTTTTTT CSAGTSGNTGELFF
13 TRBJ2-2 TRBV29-1 few NA TGCAGCGTAGGGCTAGATACGATCGGGGAGCTGTTTTTT CSVGLDTIGELFF
15 TRBJ2-3 TRBV6-5 NA NA TGTGCCAGCAGTTACGACACCGGGACGGGAGATACGCAGTATTTT CASSYDTGTGDTQYF
16 TRBJ2-7 TRBV11-2 NA NA TGTGCCTGCAGCCCATCGGGTGGGGGTTTCGCCTACGAGCAGTACTTC CACSPSGGGFAYEQYF
12 TRBJ2-2 TRBV29-1 NA NA TGCAGCGTCCGATGGAGTGCCGGGGAGCTGCTTTTT CSVRWSAGELLF
13 TRBJ2-7 TRBV6-5 NA NA TGTGCCCGACCTGGGGGGGCGATCGACGAGCAGTACTTC CARPGGAIDEQYF
16 TRBJ2-3 TRBV6-1 few TRBD1 TGTGCCAGCAGGCCCCTTAGGACAGGGGGTGCAGATACGCAGTATTTT CASRPLRTGGADTQYF
13 TRBJ2-5 TRBV11-2 NA NA TGTGCCAGCAGCTCCGGATCCGTGGAGACCCAGTGTTTC CASSSGSVETQCF
15 TRBJ2-1 TRBV29-1 NA TRBD2 TGCAGCGTTCTAGGCTGGGAGGGGCAGGGCAATGAGCAGTTCTTC CSVLGWEGQGNEQFF
20 TRBJ2-2 TRBV12-5 NA NA TGTGCTAGTGGTTTTCTCCTCTCAGTGGGGTTTGGACCGAACACCGGGGAGCTGTTTTTT CASGFLLSVGFGPNTGELFF
14 TRBJ2-1 TRBV29-1 few NA TGCAGCGTTGATGGGGGAGGGGGAGACGGCGAGCAGTTCTTC CSVDGGGGDGEQFF
14 TRBJ2-1 TRBV5-1 NA NA TGCGCCAGCAGCTTGGGGGACCCATACAATGAGCAGTTCTTC CASSLGDPYNEQFF